This record concerns one TCR beta chain sequence. This specimen belongs to a study of T cells after yellow fever vaccination. The V gene end was trimmed by 0 bases and the J gene end by 3 bases; junction bases not matched to a gene: 6. In germline, CDR1 is SGHVS, CDR2 FNYEAQ. The CDR3 has 17 residues. TCRdb redid the calling of the 5' RACE reads with MiXCR, one entry per CDR3 protein. Of approximately 90,000 distinct CDR3 sequences in the sample, less than 15% were seen once. The sample consisted of CD8+ T cells not binding an NS4B(214-222) dextramer, sorted from PBMCs, taken roughly 23 days after the first yellow fever vaccination. The chain recombines TRBV7-6 with TRBJ2-1; 9 bases fit TRBD2. This sequence originates from a man aged 18 to 35 who received the YFV17D yellow fever vaccine. CDR3 residues: CASSLALAGGYYNEQFF. CDR3 DNA: TGTGCCAGCAGCTTAGCGCTTGCGGGGGGGTACTACAATGAGCAGTTCTTC.